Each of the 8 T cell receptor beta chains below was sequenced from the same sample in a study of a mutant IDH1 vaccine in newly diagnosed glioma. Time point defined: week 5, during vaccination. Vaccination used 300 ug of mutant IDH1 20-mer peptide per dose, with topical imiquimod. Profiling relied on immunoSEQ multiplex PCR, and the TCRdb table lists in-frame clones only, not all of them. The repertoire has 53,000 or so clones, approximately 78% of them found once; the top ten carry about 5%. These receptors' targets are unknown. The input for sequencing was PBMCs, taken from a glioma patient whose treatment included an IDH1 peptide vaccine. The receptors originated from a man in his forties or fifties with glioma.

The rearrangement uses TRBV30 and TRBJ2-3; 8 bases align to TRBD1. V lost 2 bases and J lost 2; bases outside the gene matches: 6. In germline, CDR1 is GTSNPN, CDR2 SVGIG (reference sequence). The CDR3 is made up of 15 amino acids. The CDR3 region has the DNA TGTGCCTGGAGTAGACAGGACAGGGTCACAGATACGCAGTATTTT. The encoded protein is CAWSRQDRVTDTQYF.

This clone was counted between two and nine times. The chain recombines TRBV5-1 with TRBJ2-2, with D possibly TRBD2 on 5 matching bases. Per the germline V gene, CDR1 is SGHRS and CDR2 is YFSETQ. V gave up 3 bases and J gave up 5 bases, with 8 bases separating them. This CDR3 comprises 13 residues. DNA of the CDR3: TGCGCCAGCAGCTCCGGGGAGACCGGGGAGCTGTTTTTT. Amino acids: CASSSGETGELFF.

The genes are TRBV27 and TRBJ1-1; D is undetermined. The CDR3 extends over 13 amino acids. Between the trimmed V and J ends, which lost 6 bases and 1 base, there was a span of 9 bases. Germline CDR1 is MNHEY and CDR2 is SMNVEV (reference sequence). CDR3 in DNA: TGTGCCAGCAGACCGACGACGAACACTGAAGCTTTCTTT. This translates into CASRPTTNTEAFF.

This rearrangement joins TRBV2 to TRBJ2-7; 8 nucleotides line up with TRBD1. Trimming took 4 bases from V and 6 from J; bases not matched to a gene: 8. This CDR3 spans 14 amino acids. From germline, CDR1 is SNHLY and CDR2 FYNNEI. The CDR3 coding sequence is TGTGCCAGCAGTGTTGGACAGGGTAGTCTCGAGCAGTACTTC. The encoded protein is CASSVGQGSLEQYF.

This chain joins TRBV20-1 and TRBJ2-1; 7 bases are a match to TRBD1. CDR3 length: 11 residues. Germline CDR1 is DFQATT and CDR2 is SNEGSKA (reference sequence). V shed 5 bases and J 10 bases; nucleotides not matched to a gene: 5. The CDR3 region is CSAGGQEEQFF. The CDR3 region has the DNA TGCAGTGCTGGCGGACAGGAAGAGCAGTTCTTC.

CDR3 residues: CASSFGQSGQPQHF. The DNA of the CDR3 is TGTGCCAGCAGTTTCGGACAGTCTGGCCAGCCCCAGCATTTT. This chain links TRBV27 with TRBJ1-5; D perhaps matches TRBD1 (6 bases). V was pared by 3 bases and J by 7 bases, with 13 bases between. CDR1 is MNHEY and CDR2 is SMNVEV in the germline V gene (reference sequence). The CDR3 sequence is 14 residues long.

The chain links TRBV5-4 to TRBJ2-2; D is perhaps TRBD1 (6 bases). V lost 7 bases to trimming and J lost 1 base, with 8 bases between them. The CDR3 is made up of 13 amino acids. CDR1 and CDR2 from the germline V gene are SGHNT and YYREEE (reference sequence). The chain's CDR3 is CASGGQNTGELFF. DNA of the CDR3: TGTGCCAGCGGGGGACAGAACACCGGGGAGCTGTTTTTT.

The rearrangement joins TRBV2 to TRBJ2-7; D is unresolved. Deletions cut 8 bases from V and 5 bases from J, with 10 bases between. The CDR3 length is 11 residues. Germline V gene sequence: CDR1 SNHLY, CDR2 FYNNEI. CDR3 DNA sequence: TGTGCCAGCTCCCCGTACCACGAGCAGTACTTC. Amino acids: CASSPYHEQYF.